This T cell receptor beta chain emerged from a study of shared clonotypes between healthy human individuals (dated by TCRdb to about 2020). Background on the whole study: A couple of women and a few men aged 18 to 49 years were included in the cohort. For each donor, three plates each were used for CD4 naive and CD4 memory, two plates were used for CD8 naive, and one plate was used for CD8 memory. Per donor, leukapheresis produced somewhere between about 0.8 and 9.5 billion PBMCs. To estimate repertoire size and how much clonotypes are shared between individuals, the study performed deep sequencing of blood TCR repertoires from a handful of healthy adults. To increase sequencing depth and limit assay-specific biases, different laboratories used diverse techniques to prepare libraries and sequence TCR repertoires.

The donors were healthy, HIV-negative adults who had no recently reported acute infections or vaccinations. Only Caucasian adults living in Nashville, Tennessee, USA were represented among the donors. Magnetic negative selection was used to enrich CD4+ T cells, after which naive cells were positively selected on CD45RA and the negative fraction became the memory subset. Blood was obtained by leukapheresis, after which PBMCs were separated by Ficoll-Histopaque density gradient centrifugation and cryopreserved in liquid nitrogen vapor phase. Purity and quantity of every magnetically sorted T cell population were checked by analytical flow cytometry. Each sorted fraction had its genomic DNA isolated and then quantified by UV absorbance on a Nanodrop 2000c. With regard to this clone: Its antigen is not yet known. No base qualities exist here, and no much larger clone lies one base off it.

Using the deep immunoSEQ assay, multiplex PCR amplified TCR CDR3 regions from genomic DNA. Extracted genomic DNA from each cell subset was spread evenly across all wells of several immunoSEQ 96-well plates, with each plate serving as a replicate. Each replicate PCR for sorted subsets received 150 to 250 ng genomic DNA, equal to about 29,000 T cell genomes. The purified libraries were quantified using a Qubit 3.0 fluorometer, sized with a Bioanalyzer 2100, and then quantified again using the KAPA Library Quantification kit. Each immunoSEQ 96-well plate was sequenced on its own single-read 150-cycle Illumina NextSeq 550 flow cell. The original methods were these. Because the immunoSEQ output held only junctional sequences and lacked quality scores, the filtering could not match the filtering applied to full-length reads. To assign V/J genes and CDR3, sequences were annotated using PyIR, a Python wrapper for IgBLAST v1.9, with IMGT germline references. Reads were removed for weak V/J assignments (E-value above 1e-6), missing CDR3, stop codons, out-of-frame junctions, or ambiguous translated residues. V3J clonotypes were defined as sequences sharing the same inferred V gene, J gene, and CDR3 amino acid sequence. The percentage overlap between two repertoires was calculated by dividing the number of shared unique clonotypes by the size of the smaller repertoire. Three approaches were used to assess repertoire richness: RTK rarefaction, the Chao1 estimator, and Recon v2.1 estimates of unobserved clonotypes. For all TCRbeta clonotypes obtained by the gDNA method from four donors, generation probabilities were computed with OLGA. TCRdb took over this immuneACCESS table, retaining in-frame rearrangements with V and J assigned. Such tables are incomplete; in checked studies, under half of the missing clones stem from an unresolved V gene, and the remainder is unexplained. That table furnishes V, J and clone size, whereas the DNA furnished D and trimming. This sample gives some 1.1 million clones in total; approximately 80% of them show up just once. Roughly 0.83% of the sample rests with the top ten.

Beyond this particular receptor, the publication reports: The genetic and exposure-history diversity represented was limited by the small number of donors. Even with the large sequencing depth, rarefaction of the sorted-subset datasets indicated that sequencing was incomplete. Sampling was restricted to blood, and TCR repertoires in tissue are likely to differ from TCR repertoires in blood. Clonotypes shared by all four sorted-subset donors showed higher generation probabilities than non-shared clonotypes. Estimated clonotype richness was generally larger for naive than for memory subsets. When a few donors were compared, the shared fraction of clonotypes was about 5.2% for naive CD4, roughly 3.4% for naive CD8, more than 2% for memory CD4, and roughly 0.43% for memory CD8. Based on pairwise subsampling, the degree of clonotype sharing among donors was expected to be affected by sequencing depth.

The CDR3 spans 15 residues, from the cysteine through the phenylalanine. Left in the record is the CDR3 DNA by itself, 45 bases read in frame from the first base. CDR1 MNHNS and CDR2 SASEGT are derived from the germline V gene. V and J lose 6 bases and 0 bases, and a span of 15 bases separates them. Specimen: memory CD4+ T cells from PBMCs. In light of the paper, this sample's cell subset or site label describes: CD45RA-negative fraction. The rearranged segments are TRBV6-1 and TRBJ2-7; TRBD2 is a possible D gene, resting on 5 matching bases. The clonotype was recovered from a man between 18 and 29 years old in good health. Some clones in this sample may be carry-over from other donors' samples. The nucleotides read TGTGCCAGCAGCGCCCTGTTGGGAGCCTCCTACGAGCAGTACTTC. Translated, it gives CASSALLGASYEQYF.